This T cell receptor (beta chain) stems from a study of cytomegalovirus exposure and HLA in healthy donors (dated by TCRdb to the late 2010s). Looking at the study overall: An earlier analysis of approximately 600 of the donors reported about 250 Gb of sequence data and some 120 million unique TCR beta sequences from 150 million to 200 million T cells. About 300 gigabases of sequencing data and approximately 85 million unique TCR sequences were included in an early release covering around 650 HLA-typed donors. Of the approximately 400 genotyped donors, 75% to 85% were placed in the genetic ancestry cluster associated with self-reported Caucasian donors. The aim of the study was to test whether cataloging public T cell receptors could identify signatures of past pathogen exposure. The study profiled the T cell repertoires of about 720 subjects by immunosequencing and related them to cytomegalovirus serostatus. Along with the approximately 650-subject first cohort, a separate validation cohort of over a hundred different subjects was used. To predict cytomegalovirus infection status, the study combined high-throughput TCR immunosequencing, statistical association of individual TCRs with disease status, and machine learning. To study patterns of TCR occurrence, a later analysis re-analyzed previously published TCR beta repertoires from 666 donors and added high-resolution HLA genotyping. Rather than drawing on any new phenotypic data, the later analysis identified candidate immune exposures from TCR beta sequences and the way those sequences occurred across donors. To decide whether each TCR beta V gene segment behaved as functional or pseudogenic, an earlier analysis of 587 of the donors relied on high-throughput TCR beta sequencing. Donor age, sex, ethnicity and CMV serostatus were compiled together with the repertoire data. A later genetic analysis took genome-wide SNP genotypes for about three fifths of the roughly 700 donors and used that subset as a discovery cohort. All discovery cohort repertoires had been generated on a single sequencing platform. Class I and class II HLA loci were covered by the typing at four-digit resolution. The number of donors typed differed by locus, with 629-630 for A, B, C, DRB1 and DQB1, roughly 520 for DQA1, 606 for DPA1, and 472 for DPB1. Several DR-DQ haplotypes were handled as single units for association and clustering because linkage in the cohort was strong. Across around 400 genotyped donors of the cohort, an average of roughly 250,000 unique TCR beta nucleotide sequences per donor were sequenced, and 15% to 20% of those sequences were non-productive.

The paper's findings and limits, for the study overall: According to the authors, the approach could potentially be generalized to other disease states and immunological phenotypes. The presence/absence analyses assumed that sequencing depth was roughly uniform across donors, and that assumption may not be true. Compared with equally common non-associated chains, HLA-associated TCR beta chains in a later analysis were more clonally expanded and had lower generation probabilities. The cohort was sequenced for TCR beta chains only, and without alpha or paired-chain data the features that could be detected were limited. A group of highly shared sequence variants was considered likely to be a technical artifact of the sequencing pipeline. A later analysis found that TCR association rates varied across HLA loci, with DRB1 alleles showing the most associated TCRs and HLA-C alleles the fewest. A further reported finding was that TCR beta sequences accurately predicted the HLA-A and HLA-B alleles for most subjects in the first cohort. At a false discovery rate of 0.05, a later analysis linked under 20,000 TCR beta sequences to specific HLA alleles. The 87-base-pair reads could not distinguish some IMGT-functional V segments, including TRBV6-2 and TRBV6-3, so those segments were excluded. Across donors, most TCR sequences were observed very rarely, whereas some public TCRs were present in many individuals. When HLA alleles, especially DR and DQ, strongly co-occurred, TCR associations were difficult to assign to individual alleles. Some 15 rarely observed V segments, including chromosome 9 orphons, were excluded from the earlier analysis of a few hundred of the donors because counts were too low. Correlated functional status among segregating V segments might be attributable to linkage disequilibrium, but an unknown experimental factor could not be ruled out. The study gave a list of 150 to 200 TCR beta chains associated with cytomegalovirus. Immune exposure information for the cohort was limited to CMV serostatus. A few of the identified cytomegalovirus-associated TCR beta chains were confirmed in vitro to be specific for cytomegalovirus antigens. V-gene and J-gene trimming of TCR beta chains was associated with a missense DCLRE1C variant in a later genetic analysis, and the association was replicated in an independent cohort. Most CMV-associated TCR beta chains appeared to be HLA-restricted in a later analysis, and the HLA associations seemed to be driven largely by CMV exposure. Cytomegalovirus status was reported to be diagnosed by the classifier with high specificity and sensitivity in both the original and validation cohorts. Broadly in line with IMGT annotations, most TCR beta V segments showed up in productive rearrangements about 90% or about 30% of the time in an earlier analysis of several hundred of the donors. In a later genetic analysis, fewer N-insertions in productive TCRs were reported among donors in an Asian-associated ancestry cluster than the roughly 700-donor mean. HLA typing was unavailable for some donors at each locus, so association tests used only the typed subset. A later analysis reported that several top co-occurrence clusters appeared linked to parvovirus B19, influenza, CMV and Epstein-Barr virus.

A remark on this clone: What antigen it recognizes has not been identified.

The CDR3 numbers 13 residues from cysteine through phenylalanine. The retained sequence is limited to the CDR3, 39 bases, with the frame set at the first base. According to the germline V gene, CDR1 reads SNHLY and CDR2 reads FYNNEI. The V and J ends are trimmed by 4 bases and 5 bases, leaving 11 bases between them. The cohort comprised fewer than 750 healthy bone marrow donors. Cohort members were all nominally healthy when sampled, although unrecorded immune exposures were likely present. The donor was CMV seronegative and belonged to the group of 320 or so seronegative cohort members. A peripheral blood sample was provided by each donor, and peripheral blood mononuclear cells were used for TCR beta sequencing. Genomic DNA extraction from the blood cell samples was performed with the Qiagen DNeasy Blood Extraction Kit. Library prep was done by the immunoSEQ multiplex PCR assay. For the multiplex PCR, a mixture combining 60 forward primers for TCR Vbeta segments and 13 reverse primers for TCR Jbeta segments was used. A multiplex PCR assay on genomic DNA amplified the CDR3 region of rearranged TCR beta genes. The amplified TCR beta libraries were sequenced on the Illumina HiSeq System as 87-base-pair reads. On the authors' methods: A later analysis tallied approximately 87 million unique TCR beta chains across the 640 or so repertoires, and around 12 million of those chains were shared by two or more donors. Raw reads were error-corrected and collapsed into unique sequences by a nearest-neighbor algorithm in which closely related sequences were merged to remove PCR and sequencing errors. CDR3 sequences were aligned to IMGT reference sequences to assign V, D and J gene segments. Each retained sequence needed at least a six-nucleotide match to both a V gene segment and a J gene segment. A rearrangement counted as productive if the CDR3 had no stop codons and remained in frame with V and J, and every other rearrangement counted as non-productive. CDR3 was defined by IMGT convention, running from the second conserved V-encoded cysteine to the conserved J-encoded phenylalanine. In an earlier analysis of approximately 500 of the donors, sequences lacking an unambiguous match to a single V gene segment were excluded. An earlier analysis of 587 of the donors called V segments functional above 56.7% productive rearrangements and segregating when the between-donor standard deviation exceeded 5%. To diagnose cytomegalovirus status from the catalog of TCR beta chain sequences, a statistical classification framework was built. V and J gene assignment, in a later analysis, came from comparing TCR nucleotide sequences with IMGT/GENE-DB human TR gene sequences. A later analysis assigned CDR3 sequences and most-parsimonious VDJ recombination scenarios with the TCRdist pipeline. In a later analysis, each TCR beta chain was defined by its CDR3 amino acid sequence together with its V-gene family, and reads lacking a unique V-gene family were excluded. To address suspected cross-contamination and a sequencing artifact, a later analysis removed 592 highly shared, low-generation-probability nucleotide sequences. A later analysis calculated a clonal expansion index for each public chain from normalized within-repertoire ranks of inferred template counts. In a later analysis, generation probabilities were computed using a VDJ recombination model fitted to out-of-frame rearrangements, and the results were checked against IGoR. A later analysis scored TCR-TCR, TCR-HLA and TCR-CMV co-occurrence with hypergeometric tests, applying a repertoire-size bias correction to TCR pairs. False discovery rates were estimated in a later analysis by permuting HLA or CMV assignments 20 times. A later analysis grouped co-occurring TCRs with DBSCAN, adding TCRdist sequence similarity when clustering within HLA-allele-positive subsets. Repertoires with fewer than 30,000 or more than 120,000 public chains were left out of co-occurrence clustering, as were five repertoires with anomalous nucleotide sharing. This immuneACCESS table, as held by TCRdb, lists in-frame sequences with V and J called but not all clones. Of the missing ones, under half trace to an unresolved V gene in checked studies; the others have no known cause. D and trimming come from the DNA, and the V and J calls and clone size come from that table. The sample's records list 90,000 to 150,000 clones. The top ten constitute roughly 3.5% of the sample.

Sample: PBMCs. This TCR was recovered from a man aged 18 to 29 in good health and CMV-seronegative. The chain joins TRBV2 to TRBJ1-1; a tentative D call is TRBD1 (6 bases match). The base sequence is TGTGCCAGCAGTGGGACAGAGAAAACTGAAGCTTTCTTT. Translation gives CASSGTEKTEAFF.